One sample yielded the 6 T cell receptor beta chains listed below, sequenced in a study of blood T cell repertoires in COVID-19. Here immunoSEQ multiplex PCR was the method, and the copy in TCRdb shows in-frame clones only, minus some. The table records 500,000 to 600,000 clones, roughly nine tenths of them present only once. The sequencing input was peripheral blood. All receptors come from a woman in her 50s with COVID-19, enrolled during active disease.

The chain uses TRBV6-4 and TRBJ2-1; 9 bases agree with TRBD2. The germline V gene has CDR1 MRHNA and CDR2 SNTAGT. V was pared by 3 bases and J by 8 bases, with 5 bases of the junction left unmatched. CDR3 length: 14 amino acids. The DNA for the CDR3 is TGTGCCAGCAGTGAAGGCGGGGGGGCCGATGAGCAGTTCTTC. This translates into CASSEGGGADEQFF.

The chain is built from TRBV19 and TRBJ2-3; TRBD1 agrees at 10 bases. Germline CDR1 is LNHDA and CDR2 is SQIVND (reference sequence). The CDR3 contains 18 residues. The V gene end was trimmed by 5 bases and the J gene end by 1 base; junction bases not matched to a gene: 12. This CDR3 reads CASSRRPGTGVGTDTQYF. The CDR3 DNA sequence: TGTGCCAGTAGTCGACGTCCCGGGACAGGGGTCGGCACAGATACGCAGTATTTT.

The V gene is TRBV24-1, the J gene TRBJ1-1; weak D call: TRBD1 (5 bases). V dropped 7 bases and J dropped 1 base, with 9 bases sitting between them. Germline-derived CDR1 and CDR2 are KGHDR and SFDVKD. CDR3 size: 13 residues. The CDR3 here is CATRRQQNTEAFF. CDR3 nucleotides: TGTGCCACCAGAAGACAGCAGAACACTGAAGCTTTCTTT.

The CDR3 DNA is TGTGCCAGTCACGAACAGGGTATATCCGGGGAGCTGTTTTTT. Its translation: CASHEQGISGELFF. This sequence joins TRBV19 and TRBJ2-2, with D perhaps matching TRBD1 (6 bases). Trimming pared 8 bases from V and 6 bases from J, leaving 16 bases between. This CDR3 has 14 amino acids. In germline, CDR1 is LNHDA, CDR2 SQIVND (reference sequence).

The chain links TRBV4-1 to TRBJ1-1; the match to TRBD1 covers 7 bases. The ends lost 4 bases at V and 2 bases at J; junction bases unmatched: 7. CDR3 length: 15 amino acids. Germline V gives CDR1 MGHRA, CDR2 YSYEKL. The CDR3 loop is CASSRPGGKNTEAFF. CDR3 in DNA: TGCGCCAGCAGCCGTCCAGGGGGGAAAAACACTGAAGCTTTCTTT.

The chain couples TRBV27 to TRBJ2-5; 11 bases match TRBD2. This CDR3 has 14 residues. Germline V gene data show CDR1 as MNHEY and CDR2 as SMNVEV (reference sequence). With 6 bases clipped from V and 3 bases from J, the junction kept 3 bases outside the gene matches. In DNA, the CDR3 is TGTGCCAGCAGCCCGGGACTAGCGGAAGAGACCCAGTACTTC. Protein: CASSPGLAEETQYF.